Here is one T cell receptor beta chain with its context. The data were obtained in a study of cytomegalovirus exposure and HLA in healthy donors. Vbeta (60) and Jbeta (13) primers were used in the PCR. Measured with immunoSEQ multiplex PCR; TCRdb has only the in-frame clones, and not every one. The sample has 150,000 to 200,000 clones, around 83% seen once. The material sequenced was PBMCs. The sequence was obtained from a woman aged 18 to 35 in good health and CMV-seronegative.

CDR3 nucleotides: TGTGCCAGTGTTGACAGGGGGCCTAGGGGTGAAGCTTTCTTT. This encodes CASVDRGPRGEAFF. The chain is built from TRBV6-6 and TRBJ1-1, with 10 nucleotides matching TRBD1. J was trimmed by 7 bases and V by 9 bases; bases with no gene match: 11. This CDR3 contains 14 residues. Germline lookup yields CDR1 MNHNY and CDR2 SVGAGI (reference sequence).